Sequencing of this T cell receptor (beta chain) was carried out in a study of T-cell reconstitution after alpha-beta-depleted transplantation in children. Molecular barcoding with unique molecular identifiers was used for the TCRbeta library. TCRdb ran MiXCR on the PCR reads and lists one entry per CDR3 protein. This sample has 600,000 to 700,000 distinct CDR3 sequences, with approximately 16% found just once. A few counts support this clonotype. From germline, CDR1 is SSHAT and CDR2 FNYEAQ (reference sequence). The trim removed 2 bases at V and 2 bases at J, leaving 3 bases unmatched. The CDR3 contains 15 residues.

The sample here was PBMCs from the stem cell graft donor, taken from the stem cell graft. This clonotype originated in a human donor who donated a stem cell graft to a child with acute myeloid leukemia. The rearrangement links TRBV7-7 to TRBJ2-3; 8 nucleotides align to TRBD2. As DNA, the CDR3 is TGTGCCAGCAGCTTACGCGGGGGGACCACAGATACGCAGTATTTT. Its translation is CASSLRGGTTDTQYF.